This TCR beta chain was obtained from a study of T cells in Graves' hyperthyroidism and ophthalmopathy. This clonotype was seen at least ten times. The antigen is undetermined. Uncontrolled infection, other autoimmune disease, pregnancy or lactation disqualified patients from enrolment. Extraction of PBMCs used more than 8.5 ml of fresh peripheral blood. Study-wide findings and caveats: In the blood, most expanded thyroid clonotypes above 0.001 appeared as well.

The CDR3 regions of TCR beta were amplified from RNA transcripts. RT-PCR in the first round (using the HTBI primer set) targeted the TCR CDR3. TCRdb reprocessed the multiplex PCR reads with MiXCR, giving one entry per CDR3 protein. This sample carries approximately 610,000 distinct CDR3 sequences, around 15% of them seen once, and the ten largest clones take about 17%. Trimming left V 8 bases short and J 4 bases short, with 6 bases between. The germline V gene encodes CDR1 SGHVS and CDR2 FNYEAQ. This CDR3 has 11 residues. The receptor was isolated from a woman aged 18-30 years with Graves' hyperthyroidism. The chain has TRBV7-6 and TRBJ2-1; no clear D. Source material: blood. The CDR3 spells CASASYNEQFF. CDR3 DNA sequence: TGTGCCAGCGCCTCGTACAATGAGCAGTTCTTC. Complete variable domain (other parts from reference TRBV7-6 and TRBJ2-1): GAGVSQSPRYKVTKRGQDVALRCDPISGHVSLYWYRQALGQGPEFLTYFNYEAQQDKSGLPNDRFSAERPEGSISTLTIQRTEQRDSAMYRCASASYNEQFFGPGTRLTVL.